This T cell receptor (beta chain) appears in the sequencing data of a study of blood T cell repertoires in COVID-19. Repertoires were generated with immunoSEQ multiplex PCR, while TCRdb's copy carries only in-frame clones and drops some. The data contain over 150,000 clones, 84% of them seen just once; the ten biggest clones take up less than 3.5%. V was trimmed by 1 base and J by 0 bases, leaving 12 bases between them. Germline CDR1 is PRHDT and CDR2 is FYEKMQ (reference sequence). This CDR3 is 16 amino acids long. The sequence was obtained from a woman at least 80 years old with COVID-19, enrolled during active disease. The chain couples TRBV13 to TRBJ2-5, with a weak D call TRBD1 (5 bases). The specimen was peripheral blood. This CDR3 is CASSLAGSSNQETQYF. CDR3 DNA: TGTGCCAGCAGCTTAGCAGGGTCCTCGAACCAAGAGACCCAGTACTTC.